What follows describes a single T cell receptor (beta chain). The antigen remains undetermined. Germline V gives CDR1 SEHNR, CDR2 FQNEAQ (reference sequence). The CDR3 loop spans 14 amino acids. Trimming shortened V by 10 bases and J by 8 bases, and 18 bases separated the two germline ends. Using immunoSEQ multiplex PCR, the repertoire was profiled, and TCRdb retains in-frame clones only, with some absent. Here the sample spans tens of thousands of clones, under 85% being singletons. This sample was taken from a study of OX40 agonist ivuxolimab in advanced cancers. The study, taken as a whole, reports: No determination was made of the antigen specificity of the expanded peripheral T cells.

Researchers took blood at baseline, on cycle 4 day 1, and on cycle 7 day 1. The chain is built from TRBV7-9 and TRBJ1-6; TRBD1 is a possible D gene (6 bases). This sequence originates from an adult with an advanced solid tumor such as melanoma, head and neck, liver or kidney cancer. The sequencing here drew on CD4+ or CD8+ T cells sorted from blood, taken in a trial of the OX40 agonist ivuxolimab. The CDR3 bases are TGTGCCACCGGGGGGCCGCGCTCGGATTCACCCCTCCACTTT. Translating gives CATGGPRSDSPLHF.